Below, 19 T cell receptor beta chains from the same sample are listed, as sequenced in a study of T cells after yellow fever vaccination. Using its own MiXCR run on the 5' RACE reads, TCRdb lists one record per CDR3 protein. The data hold about 340,000 distinct CDR3 sequences, with under 15% observed a single time. The material was CD4+ T cells sorted from PBMCs, obtained 15 days after the yellow fever booster vaccination. These receptors all stem from a young man who received the YFV17D yellow fever vaccine.

This clonotype has just a few counts. CDR3 sequence: CAISERQSLEAFF. The DNA of the CDR3 is TGTGCCATCAGTGAAAGACAGTCTCTTGAAGCTTTCTTT. The gene calls are TRBV10-3 and TRBJ1-1; a possible D gene is TRBD1 (5 bases). The CDR3 loop spans 13 amino acids. The germline CDR1 and CDR2 sequences are ENHRY and SYGVKD. Trimming removed 3 bases at V and 7 bases at J, with 12 bases between.

J is TRBJ2-4 and V is TRBV4-2; TRBD2 aligns across 10 bases. Germline CDR1 is LGHNA and CDR2 is YNFKEQ. The CDR3 extends over 19 amino acids. Trimming cost V 0 bases and J 0 bases; bases outside gene matches: 8. CDR3 in amino acids: CASSQDGIAGGLAKNIQYF. The CDR3 DNA reads TGTGCCAGCAGCCAAGATGGAATAGCGGGGGGCTTAGCCAAAAACATTCAGTACTTC.

This chain connects TRBV12-5 to TRBJ1-5; D is uncertain. CDR1 is LGHNT and CDR2 is FRNRAP in the germline V gene. Trimming pared 0 bases from V and 3 bases from J, leaving 12 bases between. The CDR3 loop spans 16 amino acids. The DNA of the CDR3 is TGTGCTAGTGGTTTGGTATCGGCCAGGTCCAATCAGCCCCAGCATTTT. Amino acids: CASGLVSARSNQPQHF.

The V gene is TRBV12-3 or TRBV12-4, the J gene TRBJ2-1, with TRBD1 matching over 11 bases. The CDR3 is 15 residues long. The trim removed 5 bases at V and 8 bases at J, leaving 8 bases unmatched. The CDR3 nucleotides read TGTGCCAGCAGTCCCGGGACAGGGGGTTTGGATGAGCAGTTCTTC. This gives the protein CASSPGTGGLDEQFF.

The chain employs TRBV18 and TRBJ2-1; 10 bases match TRBD1. The V and J ends lost 6 bases and 10 bases, in that order; junction bases with no gene match: 12. The CDR3 covers 15 residues. CDR1 is KGHSH, CDR2 LQKENI, per germline. CDR3 protein: CASSPGTGALREQFF. The CDR3 DNA follows: TGTGCCAGCTCCCCCGGGACAGGGGCGCTAAGGGAGCAGTTCTTC.

This clonotype was seen a few times. The chain joins TRBV9 to TRBJ2-3; the D gene could be TRBD1 or TRBD2 (7 bases each). Germline V CDR1 and CDR2: SGDLS, YYNGEE. The CDR3 is 18 residues long. The germline V and J ends were trimmed by 2 bases and 6 bases, with 25 bases remaining between them. The CDR3 DNA reads TGTGCCAGCAGCGTCCGTTCTAGCGGACTTCAGGGGGGGGATACGCAGTATTTT. Residues: CASSVRSSGLQGGDTQYF.

The sample holds many counts of this clonotype. Mismatch with germline at one junction end may stem from a read error. V is TRBV11-2 and J is TRBJ1-1; a weak D match, TRBD1 (6 bases). Germline V gene sequence: CDR1 SGHAT, CDR2 FQNNGV. The CDR3 consists of 11 residues. The CDR3 loop reads CASTGDTQAFF. In DNA form, the CDR3 reads TGTGCCAGCACCGGGGACACTCAAGCTTTCTTT.

This chain uses TRBV5-5 with TRBJ2-5, with 7 bases lining up with TRBD2. Germline V gives CDR1 SGHKS, CDR2 YYEKEE (reference sequence). The CDR3 is 15 residues long. J lost 2 bases, V lost 2 bases, and 6 bases had no gene match. The CDR3 region is CASSFNPSGQETQYF. CDR3 coding DNA: TGTGCCAGCAGCTTCAACCCTAGCGGACAAGAGACCCAGTACTTC.

This clonotype turned up a few times. This chain connects TRBV12-3 or TRBV12-4 to TRBJ1-2; no clear D. The CDR3 has 14 residues. V dropped 7 bases and J dropped 5 bases, with 17 bases sitting between them. The CDR3 nucleotides read TGTGCCAGCACAAGGGATGTACAATGGTATGGCTACACCTTC. Translation gives CASTRDVQWYGYTF.

The chain carries TRBV7-9 and TRBJ2-2, with D unresolved. Per germline, CDR1 SEHNR and CDR2 FQNEAQ (reference sequence). This CDR3 is built from 16 residues. The V and J ends lost 4 bases and 0 bases respectively, with 12 bases between them. The CDR3 sequence: CASSSTTTSNTGELFF. The DNA for the CDR3 is TGTGCCAGCAGCTCGACAACTACTTCGAACACCGGGGAGCTGTTTTTT.

This clonotype was seen more than once but under ten times. This chain connects TRBV4-2 to TRBJ1-5, with a tentative D call TRBD1 (6 bases). The V and J ends lost 1 base and 3 bases respectively, with 13 bases between them. From germline, CDR1 is LGHNA and CDR2 YNFKEQ. This CDR3 has 16 amino acids. The CDR3 here is CASSQVAGDNNQPQHF. The CDR3 coding sequence is TGTGCCAGCAGCCAAGTAGCCGGGGACAACAATCAGCCCCAGCATTTT.

This clonotype has a count of ten or more. This chain links TRBV2 with TRBJ1-1, with D hard to call. Germline V gene data show CDR1 as SNHLY and CDR2 as FYNNEI. This CDR3 comprises 14 residues. V was clipped by 7 bases and J by 2 bases, with 14 bases between them. The CDR3 DNA reads TGTGCCAGCAATAGAGTAGGAGGAAACACTGAAGCTTTCTTT. Its translation: CASNRVGGNTEAFF.

The V call is TRBV7-7, the J call TRBJ2-5; D is possibly TRBD2 (5 bases). Germline V gives CDR1 SSHAT, CDR2 FNYEAQ (reference sequence). With 5 bases removed from V and 7 bases from J, the gap between germline ends came to 11 bases. CDR3 size: 12 residues. CDR3 loop: CASSSDRGTQYF. In nucleotides, the CDR3 is TGTGCCAGCAGCAGTGACCGGGGGACCCAGTACTTC.

The J gene is TRBJ2-5, the V gene TRBV7-9; 8 bases agree with TRBD1. The CDR3 runs 16 residues. V was clipped by 1 base and J by 3 bases; unmatched bases: 7. The germline gives CDR1 SEHNR, CDR2 FQNEAQ (reference sequence). This chain's CDR3 is CASSLGRGPLEETQYF. The CDR3 DNA is TGTGCCAGCAGCTTAGGCAGGGGGCCCCTCGAAGAGACCCAGTACTTC.

This chain joins TRBV18 and TRBJ1-1, with D perhaps matching TRBD1 (5 bases). The CDR3 spans 12 residues. Trimming took off 6 bases at V and 6 bases at J, with 11 bases between the two ends. Germline CDR1 KGHSH, CDR2 LQKENI. CDR3 DNA: TGTGCCAGCTCCCAGGCGGGGGCTGAAGCTTTCTTT. Amino acid sequence: CASSQAGAEAFF.

CDR3 bases: TGCGCCAGCAGCCCATCCCCACAGCAAGAGGGGGGTGAGCAGTTCTTC. Translated, it gives CASSPSPQQEGGEQFF. The chain employs TRBV5-1 and TRBJ2-1; D possibly uses TRBD1 or TRBD2 (6 bases each). The CDR3 totals 16 residues. The V and J ends lost 4 bases and 9 bases respectively, with 23 bases between them. In germline, CDR1 is SGHRS, CDR2 YFSETQ.

This clonotype was seen more than once but under ten times. The V and J genes are TRBV7-2 and TRBJ2-7; 9 bases are shared with TRBD1. The V gene's germline CDR1 is SGHTA and CDR2 FQGNSA. The CDR3 runs to 16 residues. The ends lost 0 bases at V and 4 bases at J; junction bases unmatched: 7. The CDR3 loop is CASSLAGTGYGYEQYV. The CDR3 DNA reads as TGTGCCAGCAGCTTAGCCGGGACAGGGTACGGTTACGAGCAGTACGTC.

J is TRBJ1-2 and V is TRBV10-3, with TRBD1 matching over 8 bases. The CDR3 contains 16 residues. Per the germline V gene, CDR1 is ENHRY and CDR2 is SYGVKD. The trim removed 0 bases at V and 5 bases at J, leaving 8 bases unmatched. The CDR3 DNA follows: TGTGCCATCAGTGAGTCGAGGCAGGGGGCTCGGTATGGCTACACCTTC. Its protein product is CAISESRQGARYGYTF.

The V gene is TRBV9, the J gene TRBJ1-5; D uncertain. Between the trimmed V and J ends, which lost 4 bases and 5 bases, there was a span of 16 bases. CDR3 length equals 15 residues. Germline values: CDR1 SGDLS, CDR2 YYNGEE. CDR3 amino acids: CASSRTAGNDQPQHF. The CDR3 bases are TGTGCCAGCAGCCGTACAGCCGGGAATGATCAGCCCCAGCATTTT.